Presented here are 23 T cell receptor beta chains from one specimen sequenced in a study of shared clonotypes between healthy human individuals. Clones were read by immunoSEQ multiplex PCR, and TCRdb kept only the in-frame ones, dropping some. The table lists about 1.9 million clones, about 93% of them singletons. CD8 cells classed as naive were CD45RO-negative and positively selected for CCR7, excluding terminally differentiated effector memory CD45RA+ cells. The sequencing sample was made of naive CD8+ T cells from PBMCs. The receptors were sampled from a man between 18 and 29 years old in good health. Some clones in this sample may be carry-over from other donors' samples.

V usage is TRBV27 and J usage is TRBJ2-2; the match to TRBD1 covers 9 bases. The CDR3 has 16 residues. Trimming cost V 4 bases and J 7 bases; bases outside gene matches: 10. The germline V gene has CDR1 MNHEY and CDR2 SMNVEV (reference sequence). For the CDR3, the DNA is TGTGCCAGCAGTTCGACCGGGACAGGGCTAATCGGGGAGCTGTTTTTT. Encoded protein: CASSSTGTGLIGELFF.

V gene TRBV19 combines with J gene TRBJ2-1; no definite D call. CDR1 is LNHDA and CDR2 is SQIVND in the germline V gene (reference sequence). The CDR3 covers 12 residues. With 3 bases removed from V and 3 bases from J, the gap between germline ends came to 3 bases. The CDR3, as DNA: TGTGCCAGTAGTATGGACTACAATGAGCAGTTCTTC. This translates into CASSMDYNEQFF. The full variable domain, rest sourced from reference TRBV19 and TRBJ2-1, is DGGITQSPKYLFRKEGQNVTLSCEQNLNHDAMYWYRQDPGQGLRLIYYSQIVNDFQKGDIAEGYSVSREKKESFPLTVTSAQKNPTAFYLCASSMDYNEQFFGPGTRLTVL.

In this sample, this clone turned up once. Just one base apart from a much larger clone, this may be a read error. This CDR3 is also generated by other DNA sequences in the sample. This chain links TRBV13 with TRBJ2-1, with D possibly matching TRBD2 (5 bases). V dropped 2 bases and J dropped 6 bases, with 5 bases sitting between them. This CDR3 is 12 amino acids long. Germline V gene data show CDR1 as PRHDT and CDR2 as FYEKMQ (reference sequence). The CDR3 DNA sequence: TGTGCCAGCAGCTTACGGGGCAATGAGCAGTTCTTC. It is translated as CASSLRGNEQFF.

This clone was detected once. The V and J genes are TRBV6-1 and TRBJ2-3, with 8 bases identical to TRBD2. The ends lost 4 bases at V and 6 bases at J; junction bases unmatched: 18. The germline V gene encodes CDR1 MNHNS and CDR2 SASEGT. The CDR3 is 18 amino acids. This chain's CDR3 is CASSALIGSGSVGDTQYF. CDR3 bases: TGTGCCAGCAGTGCCCTGATTGGGAGCGGGAGTGTGGGGGATACGCAGTATTTT.

The chain recombines TRBV5-1 with TRBJ1-1; TRBD1 matches 7 bases. Germline V gene sequence: CDR1 SGHRS, CDR2 YFSETQ. The CDR3 extends over 16 amino acids. The J segment lost 7 bases and the V segment lost 4 bases, leaving 16 bases of the junction unmatched. CDR3: CASSPDRQGPFDEAFF. The CDR3 nucleotides are TGCGCCAGCAGCCCGGACCGACAGGGCCCGTTCGATGAAGCTTTCTTT.

This chain connects TRBV9 to TRBJ1-3; D unresolved. V lost 0 bases to trimming and J lost 0 bases, with 7 bases between them. This CDR3 comprises 15 residues. Germline V gene data show CDR1 as SGDLS and CDR2 as YYNGEE. CDR3 protein: CASSVEINSGNTIYF. DNA for the CDR3: TGTGCCAGCAGCGTAGAGATAAACTCTGGAAACACCATATATTTT.

CDR3 sequence reads: CASSLNRGPNTEAFF. In DNA, the CDR3 is TGTGCCAGCAGCTTAAACAGGGGGCCGAACACTGAAGCTTTCTTT. The V and J genes are TRBV7-6 and TRBJ1-1; 9 bases agree with TRBD1. J was trimmed by 1 base and V by 2 bases; bases with no gene match: 2. CDR3 size: 15 residues. Germline lookup yields CDR1 SGHVS and CDR2 FNYEAQ.

The chain recombines TRBV18 with TRBJ2-5; 9 bases fit TRBD1. Germline V CDR1 and CDR2: KGHSH, LQKENI. CDR3 length equals 14 residues. With 4 bases clipped from V and 2 bases from J, the junction kept 2 bases outside the gene matches. The CDR3 is CASSLDRGQETQYF. The CDR3 DNA sequence: TGTGCCAGCTCACTGGACAGGGGACAAGAGACCCAGTACTTC.

The rearrangement uses TRBV7-8 and TRBJ2-1; D not resolved. Between the trimmed V and J ends, which lost 5 bases and 0 bases, there was a span of 17 bases. The V gene's germline CDR1 is SGHVS and CDR2 FQNEAQ. The CDR3 length is 17 residues. The CDR3 DNA reads as TGTGCCAGCAGCGTAATATGGACCCGCAGCTCCTACAATGAGCAGTTCTTC. Protein product: CASSVIWTRSSYNEQFF.

This clone has only one observation. The V and J genes are TRBV30 and TRBJ2-1; tentatively, D is TRBD2 (5 bases). Germline assignment: CDR1 GTSNPN and CDR2 SVGIG (reference sequence). This CDR3 region has 12 residues. V dropped 8 bases and J dropped 3 bases, with 11 bases sitting between them. CDR3 in DNA: TGTGCCCGGGGTGGGTTCTACAATGAGCAGTTCTTC. Translation gives CARGGFYNEQFF.

This chain links TRBV29-1 with TRBJ1-2; TRBD1 matches at 7 bases. V shed 4 bases, J shed 4 bases, and the junction held 3 bases outside the gene matches. The length of the CDR3 is 12 residues. Germline values: CDR1 SQVTM, CDR2 ANQGSEA. CDR3 nucleotides: TGCAGCGTTGTTGGGACAGCCTATGGCTACACCTTC. It translates to CSVVGTAYGYTF.

The chain couples TRBV6-1 to TRBJ2-1; 8 positions agree with TRBD2. V lost 3 bases to trimming and J lost 8 bases; unmatched junction nucleotides: 9. The germline gives CDR1 MNHNS, CDR2 SASEGT. The CDR3 extends over 15 amino acids. The CDR3 region has the DNA TGTGCCAGCAGTGAGGCTGGGACTAGGTGGCATGAGCAGTTCTTC. Protein: CASSEAGTRWHEQFF.

This rearrangement joins TRBV19 to TRBJ2-1; 11 bases match TRBD2. Trimming removed 2 bases from V and 6 bases from J; junction bases left unmatched: 3. This CDR3 region has 15 residues. Germline CDR1 and CDR2: LNHDA and SQIVND (reference sequence). CDR3 nucleotide sequence: TGTGCCAGTAGTATAACTAGCGGGAGTCCCAATGAGCAGTTCTTC. Amino acid sequence: CASSITSGSPNEQFF.

Points on this clone: Other DNA sequences of this sample code for an identical CDR3. J is TRBJ1-1 and V is TRBV27; D perhaps matches TRBD1 (6 bases). The V gene's germline CDR1 is MNHEY and CDR2 SMNVEV (reference sequence). V was cut by 6 bases and J by 6 bases, with 8 bases left in between. The CDR3 length is 11 residues. CDR3 nucleotide sequence: TGTGCCAGCAGGGGGGGGCCTGAAGCTTTCTTT. Its translation: CASRGGPEAFF.

This clone was detected once. CDR3 loop: CASSLENPPRQYEQYF. CDR3 nucleotides: TGTGCCAGCAGCTTAGAGAACCCTCCGAGACAGTACGAGCAGTACTTC. V gene TRBV5-5 combines with J gene TRBJ2-7; weak D call: TRBD1 (5 bases). Germline V lookup: CDR1 SGHKS, CDR2 YYEKEE (reference sequence). The germline V and J ends were trimmed by 2 bases and 4 bases, with 19 bases remaining between them. There are 16 residues in the CDR3. The variable domain in full, completed from reference TRBV5-5 and TRBJ2-7, reads DAGVTQSPTHLIKTRGQQVTLRCSPISGHKSVSWYQQVLGQGPQFIFQYYEKEERGRGNFPDRFSARQFPNYSSELNVNALLLGDSALYLCASSLENPPRQYEQYFGPGTRLTVT.

The chain recombines TRBV25-1 with TRBJ2-1; D is unresolved. Germline CDR1 reads MGHDK; CDR2 reads SYGVNS. The CDR3 covers 15 residues. Trimming removed 0 bases from V and 0 bases from J, with 6 bases in between. CDR3 nucleotides: TGTGCCAGCAGTGAATACGCGAGCTCCTACAATGAGCAGTTCTTC. As protein: CASSEYASSYNEQFF.

V gene TRBV6-6 combines with J gene TRBJ1-2; D not resolved. The CDR3 covers 14 residues. Germline-derived CDR1 and CDR2 are MNHNY and SVGAGI (reference sequence). The V gene lost 6 bases and the J gene lost 5 bases, with 16 bases spanning the gap. The CDR3 DNA reads TGTGCCAGCAGGAGGACGGAGCTATTTTATGGCTACACCTTC. It is translated as CASRRTELFYGYTF.

The CDR3 coding sequence is TGTGCCAGCAGTCCTCGAATTCTAGCGGGAGGGCAAAATGAGCAGTTCTTC. As protein: CASSPRILAGGQNEQFF. V and J are TRBV28 and TRBJ2-1; 12 bases are shared with TRBD2. V lost 5 bases and J lost 7; bases outside the gene matches: 12. CDR1 is MDHEN, CDR2 SYDVKM, per germline. The CDR3 consists of 17 residues.

This sequence joins TRBV27 and TRBJ2-3, with a possible D match to TRBD2 (6 bases). The CDR3 has 15 residues. Trimming left V 0 bases short and J 2 bases short, with 9 bases between. Germline loops: CDR1 MNHEY, CDR2 SMNVEV (reference sequence). In DNA, the CDR3 is TGTGCCAGCAGTTTATCGGGACTCCTCACAGATACGCAGTATTTT. The encoded protein is CASSLSGLLTDTQYF.

This chain links TRBV4-1 with TRBJ2-7, with D possibly called TRBD1 or TRBD2 (7 bases each). Trimming took 4 bases from V and 0 from J, leaving 22 bases between them. Looked up from germline, CDR1 is MGHRA and CDR2 is YSYEKL. This CDR3 comprises 18 residues. CDR3 DNA sequence: TGCGCCAGCAGCCCTGGACAGGAGGGAGGGCGTAGCTCCTACGAGCAGTACTTC. Residues: CASSPGQEGGRSSYEQYF.

Comment on this clone: Other DNA sequences in this specimen translate into the identical CDR3. The chain couples TRBV9 to TRBJ1-2; D gene unclear. Deletions cut 0 bases from V and 2 bases from J, with 5 bases between. CDR1 SGDLS and CDR2 YYNGEE come from the germline V gene. CDR3 length: 13 amino acids. The CDR3 spells CASSVAGNYGYTF. DNA for the CDR3: TGTGCCAGCAGCGTAGCCGGGAACTATGGCTACACCTTC.

The DNA of the CDR3 is TGTGCCAGCAGCCTCGGCGCATCTGAAGCTTTCTTT. This codes for CASSLGASEAFF. The gene calls are TRBV7-9 and TRBJ1-1, with D uncertain. Looked up from germline, CDR1 is SEHNR and CDR2 is FQNEAQ (reference sequence). The V end lost 5 bases, the J end lost 6 bases, and 10 bases lay between the germline ends. The CDR3 is 12 amino acids.

This clone was observed once. The chain employs TRBV5-6 and TRBJ2-3, with a possible D match to TRBD2 (5 bases). The CDR3 extends over 16 amino acids. V was clipped by 2 bases and J by 2 bases, with 15 bases between them. The germline CDR1 and CDR2 sequences are SGHDT and YYEEEE. The CDR3: CASSFHKWGDTDTQYF. The CDR3 DNA reads as TGTGCCAGCAGCTTCCACAAGTGGGGAGACACAGATACGCAGTATTTT.